The 5 T cell receptor beta chains in this list originate from one sample, sequenced in a study of cytomegalovirus exposure and HLA in healthy donors. PCR involved 60 Vbeta and 13 Jbeta primers. Sequencing was performed with immunoSEQ multiplex PCR; in TCRdb, only in-frame clones are kept and a portion is missing. The table includes about 150,000 clones, about 76% detected once. Sequences were obtained from PBMCs. The receptors here all came from a human donor in good health.

V usage is TRBV7-2 and J usage is TRBJ2-1; 8 bases line up with TRBD2. Germline loops: CDR1 SGHTA, CDR2 FQGNSA. The CDR3 is made up of 14 amino acids. Trimming removed 2 bases from V and 9 bases from J; junction bases left unmatched: 6. Here the CDR3 reads CASSLIRLAGEQFF. CDR3 nucleotide sequence: TGTGCCAGCAGCTTAATTAGGCTAGCGGGTGAGCAGTTCTTC.

DNA of the CDR3: TGTGCCAGCAGCTTGGTACTAGGCCCCCCCGAGACCCAGTACTTC. Translation gives CASSLVLGPPETQYF. The chain couples TRBV5-4 to TRBJ2-5; TRBD2 is a possible D gene (5 bases). V dropped 0 bases and J dropped 5 bases, with 14 bases sitting between them. The CDR3 contains 15 residues. Germline V gene lookup returns CDR1 SGHNT and CDR2 YYREEE (reference sequence). The entire variable domain, with the rest obtained from reference TRBV5-4 and TRBJ2-5, is as follows: ETGVTQSPTHLIKTRGQQVTLRCSSQSGHNTVSWYQQALGQGPQFIFQYYREEENGRGNFPPRFSGLQFPNYSSELNVNALELDDSALYLCASSLVLGPPETQYFGPGTRLLVL.

The rearrangement uses TRBV2 and TRBJ2-5; no reliable D call. The tail of the sequence fits TRBJ2-7 better, so the J call may be wrong. Per germline, CDR1 SNHLY and CDR2 FYNNEI. The CDR3 is made up of 11 amino acids. CDR3 amino acids: CASRLLYEQYF. The CDR3 DNA follows: TGTGCCAGCAGGCTCCTTTACGAGCAGTACTTC.

This chain joins TRBV7-9 and TRBJ2-5; 15 bases are a match to TRBD2. CDR1 is SEHNR and CDR2 is FQNEAQ in the germline V gene (reference sequence). Germline trimming cut 4 bases from V and 10 bases from J; bases unmatched to any gene: 13. The CDR3 spans 17 residues. The CDR3 nucleotides are TGTGCCAGCAGCTCTTTCCCGGGACTAGCGGGAGGTGGGGACCAGTACTTC. Protein sequence: CASSSFPGLAGGGDQYF.

This sequence joins TRBV11-3 and TRBJ2-1, with 7 bases that match TRBD2. The germline V gene has CDR1 SGHNT and CDR2 YENEEA. This CDR3 contains 16 residues. V was clipped by 3 bases and J by 8 bases; unmatched bases: 13. The DNA of the CDR3 is TGTGCCAGCAGCTTGGGGTCCCGCGGGGGTGGTCATGAGCAGTTCTTC. As protein: CASSLGSRGGGHEQFF.